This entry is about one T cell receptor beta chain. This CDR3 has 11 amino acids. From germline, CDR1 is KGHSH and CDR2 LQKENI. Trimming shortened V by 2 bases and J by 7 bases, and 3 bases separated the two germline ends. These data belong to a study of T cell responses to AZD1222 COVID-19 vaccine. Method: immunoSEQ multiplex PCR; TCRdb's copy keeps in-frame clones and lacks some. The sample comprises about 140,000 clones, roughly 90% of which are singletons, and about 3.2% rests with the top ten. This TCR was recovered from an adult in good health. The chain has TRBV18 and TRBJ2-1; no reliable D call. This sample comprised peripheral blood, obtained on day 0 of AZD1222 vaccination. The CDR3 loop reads CASSPGNEQFF. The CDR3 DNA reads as TGTGCCAGCTCACCAGGAAATGAGCAGTTCTTC.